The clone carrying this T cell receptor (beta chain) was seen only once. The CDR3 is 13 amino acids. Trimming left V 5 bases short and J 8 bases short, with 13 bases between. Germline V gives CDR1 GTSNPN, CDR2 SVGIG (reference sequence). Assay: immunoSEQ multiplex PCR; the TCRdb copy retains only in-frame clones and omits some. The sample contains about 190,000 clones, around 80% of which appear only once. The data stem from a study of blood T cell repertoires in COVID-19. Study context: The United States, Italy and Spain supplied acute and convalescent COVID-19 samples. PBMCs, B-cell-depleted T cells, or T cells provided the cDNA or gDNA that made up the material.

The gene calls are TRBV30 and TRBJ1-6, with a weak D call TRBD1 (5 bases). Sequencing used peripheral blood. This clonotype was sampled from a woman at least 80 years old with active or convalescent COVID-19. The CDR3 bases are TGTGCCTGGGGGGGGACTGAGTATTCACCCCTCCACTTT. It codes for CAWGGTEYSPLHF. Combining the CDR3 with reference TRBV30 and TRBJ1-6 gives the whole variable domain SQTIHQWPATLVQPVGSPLSLECTVEGTSNPNLYWYRQAAGRGLQLLFYSVGIGQISSEVPQNLSASRPQDRQFILSSKKLLLSDSGFYLCAWGGTEYSPLHFGNGTRLTVT.